This TCR beta chain was sequenced for a study of blood T cell repertoires in COVID-19 (dated by TCRdb to the early 2020s). Looking at the study overall: The collaborator samples originated in the United States, Italy and Spain and spanned the acute and convalescent phases of COVID-19. The material from the prospective study consisted of cDNA or gDNA derived from T cells, B-cell-depleted T cells, or PBMCs. Deeply sampled blood TCRbeta repertoires from subjects exposed to, actively infected with, or recovered from COVID-19 were included in the dataset. A freely available public database, intended as a resource for researchers studying the immune response to SARS-CoV-2, is where the repertoires were released. The samples were drawn from two sources: the first 160 participants of the ongoing ImmuneRACE study, and 1,254 subjects contributed by 6 global collaborators. Sample metadata almost always included a de-identified subject ID, COVID-19 status, age in years and sex. HLA class I and class II types, where available, came from metadata supplied by the sample provider rather than from assay-based typing.

What the authors observed across the whole study: The quantity of clinical and demographic metadata differed by source and by participant and was supplied without curation.

Whole blood was collected in K2EDTA tubes by collaborating institutions according to the institutions' own protocols. For TCRbeta analysis, collaborator samples were shipped as frozen whole blood, as isolated PBMCs, or as DNA extracted from either sample type. On this clone itself: Its antigen is currently not known. Base qualities were left out, and no much larger clone turns up one base away.

TCRbeta CDR3 regions were amplified from genomic DNA using the immunoSEQ Assay, a bias-controlled multiplex PCR. In the original analysis: The number of nucleated cells in each sample was estimated from the amplification of reference gene primers within the assay. To quantify the absolute abundance of each unique TCRbeta CDR3 rearrangement, sequence reads were collapsed and filtered. For each sample, productive Simpson clonality was calculated as the square root of Simpson's diversity index over productive rearrangements. TCRdb took this table from immuneACCESS and kept in-frame rearrangements with V and J called. Such tables lack part of the clones; where checked against another copy, unresolved V genes explain under half of the gap, and the rest is unexplained. D and trimming come from the DNA, and the V and J calls and clone size come from that table. The table for this sample lists about 280,000 clones; more than 85% of them were counted only once. In total, the top ten clones hold roughly 5.1% of the sample.

The sample consisted of peripheral blood. The receptor was derived from a man aged 35 to 55 with acute or convalescent COVID-19.

The CDR3 reads CASAPSGGTRANVLTF. The nucleotides read TGTGCTAGTGCGCCCTCGGGGGGTACTAGGGCCAACGTCCTGACTTTC. The V and J genes are TRBV12-5 and TRBJ2-6; 7 central nucleotides agree with TRBD2. Germline trimming: 7 bases from V, 5 bases from J; junction bases outside gene matches: 11. The CDR3 measures 16 amino acids from cysteine to phenylalanine. Only the CDR3 region is kept as DNA, spanning 48 bases read in frame from base 1. The CDR1 and CDR2 encoded by the germline V gene are LGHNT and FRNRAP. The variable domain in full, with residues beyond the CDR3 obtained from the reference TRBV12-5 and TRBJ2-6 genes, is DARVTQTPRHKVTEMGQEVTMRCQPILGHNTVFWYRQTMMQGLELLAYFRNRAPLDDSGMPKDRFSAEMPDATLATLKIQPSEPRDSAVYFCASAPSGGTRANVLTFGAGSRLTVL.